Each of the 16 T cell receptor beta chains below was sequenced from the same sample in a study of OX40 agonist ivuxolimab in advanced cancers. The data were produced by immunoSEQ multiplex PCR, yet TCRdb's version contains in-frame clones alone and is incomplete. The table shows 63,000 or so clones, with over 80% occurring only once. Here the sequenced sample was CD4+ or CD8+ T cells sorted from blood, taken in a trial of the OX40 agonist ivuxolimab. The receptors were sampled from an adult with an advanced solid tumor such as melanoma, head and neck, liver or kidney cancer.

CDR3 residues: CASSYPPRDRQETQYF. The CDR3 region has the DNA TGTGCCAGCAGTTACCCCCCGCGGGACCGCCAAGAGACCCAGTACTTC. The chain is built from TRBV6-5 and TRBJ2-5; maybe TRBD2 (6 bases). The CDR3 totals 16 residues. Germline V gives CDR1 MNHEY, CDR2 SVGAGI. V was clipped by 2 bases and J by 1 base, with 14 bases between them.

This clone was seen a few times. This chain connects TRBV12-1 to TRBJ2-7. TRBV12-1 is designated a pseudogene. This CDR3 has 15 amino acids. The CDR3 region is CASSFLHRPWDEQYF. CDR3 DNA sequence: TGTGCCAGCAGCTTTCTTCATCGGCCCTGGGACGAGCAGTACTTC.

The chain is built from TRBV28 and TRBJ2-5, with a tentative D call TRBD1 (6 bases). In germline, CDR1 is MDHEN, CDR2 SYDVKM. V was cut by 5 bases and J by 1 base, with 20 bases left in between. The CDR3 is 17 amino acids. The CDR3 region has the DNA TGTGCCAGCAGTATCTCACCTCCGGGACACTCCCAAGAGACCCAGTACTTC. Translation: CASSISPPGHSQETQYF.

The J gene is TRBJ2-7, the V gene TRBV7-9, with 15 bases fitting TRBD2. There are 17 residues in the CDR3. After removal of 5 bases from V and 0 bases from J, the junction contained 5 bases not matched to a gene. CDR1 SEHNR and CDR2 FQNEAQ come from the germline V gene (reference sequence). This chain's CDR3 is CASSGTSGRRASYEQYF. CDR3 nucleotides: TGTGCCAGCAGCGGGACTAGCGGGAGGAGGGCCTCCTACGAGCAGTACTTC.

The chain uses TRBV7-6 and TRBJ2-2; D possibly uses TRBD1 or TRBD2 (5 bases each). The V end was cut by 0 bases, the J end by 4 bases, with 12 bases between. The CDR3 is 16 residues long. Germline V gene data show CDR1 as SGHVS and CDR2 as FNYEAQ. This CDR3 reads CASSLAGLALTGELFF. The DNA of the CDR3 is TGTGCCAGCAGCTTAGCGGGGCTAGCTCTCACCGGGGAGCTGTTTTTT.

The chain employs TRBV4-1 and TRBJ2-1; 8 nucleotides agree with TRBD1. Germline CDR1 reads MGHRA; CDR2 reads YSYEKL. With 2 bases clipped from V and 1 base from J, the junction kept 10 bases outside the gene matches. The CDR3 extends over 18 amino acids. This CDR3 reads CASSQLLADRESYNEQFF. As DNA, the CDR3 is TGCGCCAGCAGCCAACTTCTCGCGGACAGGGAGTCCTACAATGAGCAGTTCTTC.

The chain couples TRBV4-1 to TRBJ1-1; D is possibly TRBD1 (5 bases). Trimming stripped 1 base from V and 10 bases from J, with 10 bases between. Per the germline V gene, CDR1 is MGHRA and CDR2 is YSYEKL. The CDR3 totals 12 residues. The DNA for the CDR3 is TGCGCCAGCAGCCAAGGGTCGGGGGTAGCTTTCTTT. Amino acids: CASSQGSGVAFF.

The rearrangement uses TRBV6-6 and TRBJ2-7; D gene unclear. The length of the CDR3 is 14 residues. Germline CDR1 is MNHNY and CDR2 is SVGAGI (reference sequence). With 4 bases removed from V and 0 bases from J, the gap between germline ends came to 10 bases. The CDR3 sequence: CASSFRPSSYEQYF. The CDR3 nucleotides are TGTGCCAGCAGTTTCCGTCCGAGCTCCTACGAGCAGTACTTC.

This chain links TRBV5-6 with TRBJ2-5, with D unclear. V gave up 3 bases and J gave up 2 bases, with 2 bases separating them. The CDR3 spans 11 residues. Germline values: CDR1 SGHDT, CDR2 YYEEEE. The CDR3 here is CASSYQETQYF. In nucleotides, the CDR3 is TGTGCCAGCAGCTATCAAGAGACCCAGTACTTC. Based on the CDR3 plus reference TRBV5-6 and TRBJ2-5, the full variable domain is DAGVTQSPTHLIKTRGQQVTLRCSPKSGHDTVSWYQQALGQGPQFIFQYYEEEERQRGNFPDRFSGHQFPNYSSELNVNALLLGDSALYLCASSYQETQYFGPGTRLLVL.

This clone has only one observation. V and J are TRBV4-2 and TRBJ2-5, with D unclear. Germline V lookup: CDR1 LGHNA, CDR2 YNFKEQ. The ends were cut back, 3 bases at V and 5 bases at J, with 25 bases in the middle. The CDR3 loop spans 18 amino acids. CDR3: CASSQGIPRDEARETQYF. CDR3 sequence (DNA): TGTGCCAGCAGCCAGGGGATCCCTAGGGATGAGGCCAGGGAGACCCAGTACTTC.

The V and J genes are TRBV5-4 and TRBJ1-1; D is perhaps TRBD1 (6 bases). Germline V gene lookup returns CDR1 SGHNT and CDR2 YYREEE (reference sequence). This CDR3 region has 12 residues. V shed 2 bases and J shed 11 bases, with 13 bases lying between them. The CDR3 sequence: CASSFWGAAAFF. In DNA form, the CDR3 reads TGTGCCAGCAGCTTTTGGGGGGCAGCTGCTTTCTTT.

The rearrangement joins TRBV29-1 to TRBJ2-3, with 7 positions matching TRBD2. Germline-derived CDR1 and CDR2 are SQVTM and ANQGSEA. The CDR3 is made up of 15 amino acids. V gave up 3 bases and J gave up 6 bases; unmatched junction bases: 12. Here the CDR3 DNA reads TGCAGCGTTGATGAGGGCCGCGGGGGTCAGGATACGCAGTATTTT. Translated, it gives CSVDEGRGGQDTQYF.

This clone was picked up one time. This chain connects TRBV27 to TRBJ2-1; possible D gene TRBD2, 7 bases. Germline loops: CDR1 MNHEY, CDR2 SMNVEV (reference sequence). V lost 0 bases and J 4 bases, leaving 16 bases between the germline ends. The CDR3 is 17 amino acids. This CDR3 reads CASSLSGGRGLYNEQFF. The CDR3 DNA follows: TGTGCCAGCAGTTTATCAGGGGGGAGGGGGTTATACAATGAGCAGTTCTTC.

The rearrangement uses TRBV7-2 and TRBJ2-7; D call uncertain. The CDR3 consists of 11 residues. Germline V gene lookup returns CDR1 SGHTA and CDR2 FQGNSA. Trimming removed 6 bases from V and 4 bases from J, with 7 bases in between. CDR3 sequence (DNA): TGTGCCAGCAGTAAAGGGTACGAGCAGTACTTC. Translation: CASSKGYEQYF.

The gene calls are TRBV6-5 and TRBJ1-1; D is possibly TRBD1 (5 bases). Germline CDR1 MNHEY, CDR2 SVGAGI. V lost 0 bases to trimming and J lost 4 bases, with 12 bases between them. The CDR3 runs to 15 residues. As DNA, the CDR3 is TGTGCCAGCAGTTACTCGGAGACGGGGGGCACTGAAGCTTTCTTT. Translating it yields CASSYSETGGTEAFF.

The rearrangement uses TRBV7-9 and TRBJ2-5; 10 bases agree with TRBD1. CDR3 length: 16 amino acids. Germline V gene data show CDR1 as SEHNR and CDR2 as FQNEAQ (reference sequence). The ends lost 5 bases at V and 2 bases at J; junction bases unmatched: 8. The CDR3 nucleotides read TGTGCCAGCAGCAGGGACAGGGGAGGAGGGCAAGAGACCCAGTACTTC. This translates into CASSRDRGGGQETQYF.